A selection of T cell receptor beta chains follows, all from one sample in a study of T cells in Graves' hyperthyroidism and ophthalmopathy. In TCRdb, the multiplex PCR reads were re-called with MiXCR into one record per CDR3 protein. This sample carries approximately 630,000 distinct CDR3 sequences, about 16% of them seen once, and the ten largest clones take 3% to 4.5%. Sequenced: blood. These receptors were collected from a woman in her twenties or thirties with Graves' hyperthyroidism. The CDR3 runs from the conserved cysteine through the conserved F or W. A D gene is named only where the DNA matches it firmly. Size is omitted from some rows. Given values are once, few, many or a class for expanded clones.

v_call,clone_size,d_call,j_call,cdr3_nt,cdr3_aa
TRBV5-1,many,NA,TRBJ2-1,TGCGCCAGCAGCGTTTTAGCGGATTCCTACAATGAGCAGTTCTTC,CASSVLADSYNEQFF
TRBV4-2,NA,NA,TRBJ1-2,TGTGCCAGCAGCCAAGATCTACAGGGACCCCCCCAGAACGGCTACACCTTC,CASSQDLQGPPQNGYTF
TRBV19,NA,NA,TRBJ2-2,TGTGCCAGTAGTCCCAGAATGGACACCGGGGAGCTGTTTTTT,CASSPRMDTGELFF
TRBV7-9,NA,NA,TRBJ2-3,TGTGCCAGCAGGGCCCAACCTAAGGCGGATACGCAGTATTTT,CASRAQPKADTQYF
TRBV7-2,many,TRBD2,TRBJ2-3,TGTGCCAGCAGCTTAGTCCCGAAGGGACTAGCGGGAGGAGATACGCAGTATTTT,CASSLVPKGLAGGDTQYF
TRBV6-1,few,NA,TRBJ2-2,TGTGCCAGCCGGCACGAGCCCACCTTCCCCGGGGAGCTGTTTTTT,CASRHEPTFPGELFF
TRBV5-8,many,TRBD2,TRBJ2-7,TGTGCCAGCAGCACGTTCTCTAGCGGGCGGAACGAGCAGTACTTC,CASSTFSSGRNEQYF
TRBV7-3,few,NA,TRBJ1-6,TGTGCCAGCAGCTCCGGGACAAACGGTTCACCCCTCCACTTT,CASSSGTNGSPLHF
TRBV19,few,NA,TRBJ2-5,TGTGCCAGTAGTATAGTCCACCAAGAGACCCAGTACTTC,CASSIVHQETQYF
TRBV12-3/TRBV12-4,many,NA,TRBJ1-1,TGTGCCAGCAGACTCCAAGGGGGTGAAGCTTTCTTT,CASRLQGGEAFF
TRBV28,NA,NA,TRBJ2-5,TGTGCCAGCAGTTTATTTGGGGCAGGGGATGAGACCCAGTACTTC,CASSLFGAGDETQYF
TRBV11-3,NA,TRBD2,TRBJ2-3,TGTGCCAGCAGCCCCACTAGCGGGAGCGCCACAGATACGCAGTATTTT,CASSPTSGSATDTQYF
TRBV18,few,TRBD1,TRBJ1-1,TGTGCCAGCTCACCAGGTCAAACAGGGGTGTCTGAAGCTTTCTTT,CASSPGQTGVSEAFF
TRBV6-1,NA,NA,TRBJ1-5,TGTGCCAGCAGTGAGGGCAGGGTGGGCAATCAGCCCCAGCATTTT,CASSEGRVGNQPQHF
TRBV6-4,few,NA,TRBJ2-6,TGTGCCAGCATTCGGGACGAGCCTTCTGAGGCCAACGTCCTGACTTTC,CASIRDEPSEANVLTF
TRBV6-1,NA,NA,TRBJ1-2,TGTGCCAGCAGCCCTACTCTAGGCAGCTACACCTTC,CASSPTLGSYTF
TRBV7-8,NA,TRBD1,TRBJ1-5,TGTGCCAGCAGCACAATGATAAGGGGACAGGGGACGGTCGTTAGAGGGAATCAGCCCCAGCATTTT,CASSTMIRGQGTVVRGNQPQHF
TRBV27,NA,NA,TRBJ1-2,TGTGCCAGCAGTTTTTATAGGCCCGGGGAGGGTAGTCTTCATGGCTACACCTTC,CASSFYRPGEGSLHGYTF
TRBV7-2,many,TRBD1,TRBJ2-7,TGTGCCAGCAGCTTAGCGGATCCAGGGGGCTACGAGCAGTACTTC,CASSLADPGGYEQYF
TRBV12-3/TRBV12-4,NA,NA,TRBJ2-2,TGTGCCAGCTCTCCCGCCCCTCCGAACACCGGGGAGCTGTTTTTT,CASSPAPPNTGELFF
TRBV20-1,few,TRBD2,TRBJ2-1,TGCAGTGCCTTGAGCGGGAGGGTCATCAATGAGCAGTTCTTC,CSALSGRVINEQFF
TRBV6-1,many,NA,TRBJ2-7,TGTGCCAGCAGTGAGGGCAGATCGTACGAGCAGTACTTC,CASSEGRSYEQYF
TRBV30,many,NA,TRBJ2-7,TGTGCCTGGAGTGTGCTGTCCGAGCAGTACTTC,CAWSVLSEQYF
TRBV12-3/TRBV12-4,many,NA,TRBJ2-7,TGTGCCAGCAGAGTAGACAGACTCCCCCGCGAGCAGTACTTC,CASRVDRLPREQYF
TRBV9,once,NA,TRBJ2-7,TGTGCCAGCAGCGTACTGGGGGGTTTGGACGAGCAGTACTTC,CASSVLGGLDEQYF
TRBV2,many,TRBD2,TRBJ2-5,TGTGCCAGCAAGCGGGAGGCGCTTCAAGAGACCCAGTACTTC,CASKREALQETQYF
TRBV20-1,NA,NA,TRBJ1-6,TGCAGTGCTCATAATAGGAATAATTCACCCCTCCACTTT,CSAHNRNNSPLHF
TRBV6-1,many,TRBD2,TRBJ2-7,TGTGCCAGCAGTTTGGGACTAGCGGGAGCAAGCGAGCAGTACTTC,CASSLGLAGASEQYF
TRBV5-6,NA,TRBD2,TRBJ2-5,TGTGCCAGCAGCTTTGCAGCGGGAGGAGGAGAGACCCAGTACTTC,CASSFAAGGGETQYF
TRBV20-1,many,NA,TRBJ2-3,TGCAGTGCTAGAGCAGCCCTAGCGCTTCGGAGGGGGACTGGCACAGATACGCAGTATTTT,CSARAALALRRGTGTDTQYF
TRBV5-1,many,NA,TRBJ1-1,TGCGCCAGCAGCTTGGGAGGGGGGGGGTCTGAAGCTTTCTTT,CASSLGGGGSEAFF
TRBV5-1,NA,NA,TRBJ2-6,TGCGCCAGCACTTGGCAGGGTAGGACTGGGGCCAACGTCCTGACTTTC,CASTWQGRTGANVLTF
TRBV30,many,NA,TRBJ2-7,TGTGCCTGGAGCGGAGACTACGAGCAGTACTTC,CAWSGDYEQYF
TRBV11-2,many,NA,TRBJ1-1,TGTGCCAGCAGCTTAGCAATAGGCCCAAAGCGCCGGGATGAAGCTTTCTTT,CASSLAIGPKRRDEAFF
TRBV24-1,many,TRBD1,TRBJ2-7,TGTGCCACCAGTGATCCCACAGGGGACGAGCAGTACTTC,CATSDPTGDEQYF
TRBV2,NA,NA,TRBJ1-2,TGTGCCAGCAGCCCGACGACGAGCCCCTATGGCTACACCTTC,CASSPTTSPYGYTF
TRBV6-1,few,TRBD2,TRBJ2-1,TGTGCCAGCAGCGGTAGCGGGAGTGGAGACAATGAGCAGTTCTTC,CASSGSGSGDNEQFF
TRBV28,many,NA,TRBJ2-4,TGTGCCAGCAGTTCCGGACTACTGGGGTTTGTTCAGTACTTC,CASSSGLLGFVQYF
TRBV12-5,many,NA,TRBJ2-3,TGTGCTAGTGGTCCCGACCCTGATACGCAGTATTTT,CASGPDPDTQYF
TRBV20-1,many,NA,TRBJ2-1,TGCAGTGCTAGAGATCTAAGGGCTAGCGCCTACAATGAGCAGTTCTTC,CSARDLRASAYNEQFF
TRBV6-2/TRBV6-3,few,NA,TRBJ2-3,TGTGCCAGCACCACGACTCCCCATGGGACAGATACGCAGTATTTT,CASTTTPHGTDTQYF
TRBV7-3,few,TRBD1,TRBJ2-1,TGTGCCAGCAGATCCAGTTACAGGGGGGCCAATGAGCAGTTCTTC,CASRSSYRGANEQFF
TRBV7-6,many,NA,TRBJ2-7,TGTGCCAGCAGCTTAGACCTCTCACAGGAACTTTCTCCCTACGAGCAGTACTTC,CASSLDLSQELSPYEQYF
TRBV27,few,TRBD2,TRBJ2-7,TGTGCCAGTAAACCGGGAGGGGACCCCTACGAGCAGTACTTC,CASKPGGDPYEQYF
TRBV4-2,few,NA,TRBJ2-5,TGTGCCAGCAGCCCCGGGACCCATAGTGAGACCCAGTACTTC,CASSPGTHSETQYF
TRBV9,many,NA,TRBJ1-1,TGTGCCAGCAGCCCCCCCTACAACACTGAAGCTTTCTTT,CASSPPYNTEAFF
TRBV28,many,NA,TRBJ2-3,TGTGCCAGCAGTCCAGGACGGTTCGGCACGCAGTATTTT,CASSPGRFGTQYF
TRBV6-1,many,NA,TRBJ1-4,TGTGCCAGCAGTTCCAATAATGAAAAACTGTTTTTT,CASSSNNEKLFF
TRBV20-1,NA,TRBD1,TRBJ2-1,TGCAGTGGGGGACAGGTCTACAATGAGCAGTTCTTC,CSGGQVYNEQFF